The 15 T cell receptor beta chains reported below all come from one sample, sequenced in a study of blood T cell repertoires in COVID-19 (dated by TCRdb to about 2020). Library creation used the immunoSEQ multiplex PCR assay. TCRdb took this table from immuneACCESS and kept in-frame rearrangements with V and J called. Such tables lack part of the clones; where checked against another copy, unresolved V genes explain under half of the gap, and the rest is unexplained. Recorded for this sample are under 140,000 clones; 76% of them occurred a single time. The ten largest clones add up to 3% to 4.5% of the sample. The source material was peripheral blood. The receptors originated from a woman over 75 with acute or convalescent COVID-19.

This chain links TRBV5-1 with TRBJ2-1; 13 bases agree with TRBD2. CDR1 is SGHRS and CDR2 is YFSETQ in the germline V gene. After removal of 4 bases from V and 1 base from J, the junction contained 8 bases not matched to a gene. The CDR3 sequence is 18 residues long. CDR3 protein: CASSPRLAGGTSYNEQFF. CDR3 sequence (DNA): TGCGCCAGCAGCCCGAGACTAGCGGGGGGAACATCCTACAATGAGCAGTTCTTC.

The count of this clone is one. This rearrangement joins TRBV3-1 (or the pseudogene TRBV3-2) to TRBJ1-4, with a possible D match to TRBD1 (5 bases). The V end lost 6 bases, the J end lost 3 bases, and 8 bases lay between the germline ends. CDR1 is LGHDT and CDR2 is YNNKEL in the germline V gene (reference sequence). The CDR3 spans 13 residues. The CDR3 loop is CASRDIANEKLFF. For the CDR3, the DNA is TGTGCCAGCAGGGACATCGCTAATGAAAAACTGTTTTTT.

The rearrangement joins TRBV5-6 to TRBJ2-1; 13 bases align to TRBD2. V shed 8 bases, J shed 5 bases, and the junction held 4 bases outside the gene matches. There are 14 residues in the CDR3. From germline, CDR1 is SGHDT and CDR2 YYEEEE. As DNA, the CDR3 is TGTGCCAGTTGGACTAGCGGGGGTAACAATGAGCAGTTCTTC. Encoded protein: CASWTSGGNNEQFF.

The chain links TRBV5-1 to TRBJ2-3; 10 positions match TRBD2. Germline CDR1 reads SGHRS; CDR2 reads YFSETQ. The CDR3 is 15 amino acids. The V gene end was trimmed by 2 bases and the J gene end by 5 bases; junction bases not matched to a gene: 5. This CDR3 is CASSLGLAVRDTQYF. CDR3 nucleotide sequence: TGCGCCAGCAGCTTAGGACTAGCGGTCCGAGATACGCAGTATTTT.

This sequence joins TRBV6-2 or TRBV6-3 and TRBJ2-7; D is possibly TRBD1 (6 bases). CDR3 length equals 13 residues. Germline-derived CDR1 and CDR2 are MNHEY and SVGEGT. V was pared by 5 bases and J by 1 base, with 9 bases between. Here the CDR3 reads CASSPTGSYEQYF. In nucleotides, the CDR3 is TGTGCCAGCAGTCCCACAGGGTCCTACGAGCAGTACTTC.

The rearrangement links TRBV6-5 to TRBJ1-2; D is possibly TRBD1 (6 bases). V lost 6 bases and J 5 bases, leaving 19 bases between the germline ends. Germline V gene data show CDR1 as MNHEY and CDR2 as SVGAGI. There are 15 residues in the CDR3. The CDR3 nucleotides read TGTGCCAGCAGATTACCCACAGGGTTTGGGTATGGCTACACCTTC. Its translation: CASRLPTGFGYGYTF.

The V and J genes are TRBV30 and TRBJ1-2, with a weak D call TRBD1 (6 bases). V lost 1 base to trimming and J lost 4 bases, with 19 bases between them. CDR3 length: 16 amino acids. Germline-derived CDR1 and CDR2 are GTSNPN and SVGIG (reference sequence). The CDR3 region is CAWSDPGTSGLYGYTF. CDR3 sequence (DNA): TGTGCCTGGAGTGATCCAGGGACAAGTGGCCTCTATGGCTACACCTTC.

Written as DNA, the CDR3 is TGTGCCAGCAGCTTAGCGCCTGCGGGAGTCAATGAGCAGTTCTTC. Its protein product is CASSLAPAGVNEQFF. The V and J genes are TRBV7-2 and TRBJ2-1; 7 bases align to TRBD2. J gave up 6 bases and V 0 bases, and 5 bases lay outside the gene matches. The CDR3 length is 15 residues. The germline V gene has CDR1 SGHTA and CDR2 FQGNSA.

This chain uses TRBV10-1 with TRBJ1-1; 9 bases agree with TRBD1. CDR1 and CDR2 (germline): WNHNN, SYGVQD (reference sequence). Germline trimming cut 11 bases from V and 7 bases from J; bases unmatched to any gene: 8. The CDR3 sequence is 12 residues long. Written as DNA, the CDR3 is TGCGCCCTTAAAAGGGACAGGGTTGAAGCTTTCTTT. It translates to CALKRDRVEAFF.

The chain uses TRBV28 and TRBJ2-7, with D perhaps matching TRBD2 (6 bases). CDR1 is MDHEN, CDR2 SYDVKM, per germline. This CDR3 spans 15 amino acids. The V end was cut by 5 bases, the J end by 1 base, with 15 bases between. This CDR3 is CASSHAGTGSYEQYF. The CDR3 DNA reads TGTGCCAGCAGTCACGCCGGGACTGGGTCCTACGAGCAGTACTTC.

The genes are TRBV7-2 and TRBJ2-3, with TRBD2 matching over 10 bases. The V gene's germline CDR1 is SGHTA and CDR2 FQGNSA. CDR3 length equals 16 residues. Germline trimming cut 5 bases from V and 5 bases from J; bases unmatched to any gene: 10. The chain's CDR3 is CASSPNGRLAGDTQYF. The CDR3 nucleotides are TGTGCCAGCAGCCCTAATGGGAGACTAGCGGGAGATACGCAGTATTTT.

V is TRBV29-1 and J is TRBJ2-1; 14 nucleotides agree with TRBD2. V lost 1 base to trimming and J lost 10 bases; unmatched junction nucleotides: 9. The CDR3 totals 16 residues. Looked up from germline, CDR1 is SQVTM and CDR2 is ANQGSEA. Here the CDR3 reads CSVEVWGTSGRAEQFF. The CDR3 nucleotides read TGCAGCGTTGAAGTTTGGGGGACTAGCGGGAGAGCCGAGCAGTTCTTC.

About this clone itself: The junction departs from germline at one end; a sequencing error may be responsible. V is TRBV7-2 and J is TRBJ2-2; D not certain. CDR3 size: 14 residues. Germline CDR1 and CDR2: SGHTA and FQGNSA. The CDR3 spells CASSRGLNPGELFF. In nucleotides, the CDR3 is TGTGCCAGCAGCCGCGGATTGAACCCCGGGGAGCTGTTTTTT. The full variable domain, its missing parts supplied by reference TRBV7-2 and TRBJ2-2, is GAGVSQSPSNKVTEKGKDVELRCDPISGHTALYWYRQSLGQGLEFLIYFQGNSAPDKSGLPSDRFSAERTGGSVSTLTIQRTQQEDSAVYLCASSRGLNPGELFFGEGSRLTVL.

This clone was observed a single time. In DNA form, the CDR3 reads TGCAGCGCCGTTACAGGGGGTAATCAGCCCCAGCATTTT. Encoded protein: CSAVTGGNQPQHF. The gene calls are TRBV29-1 and TRBJ1-5, with 8 bases fitting TRBD1. Germline values: CDR1 SQVTM, CDR2 ANQGSEA. The CDR3 is 13 residues long. V dropped 7 bases and J dropped 4; count of bases not matched to a gene: 6. Variable domain in full (rest from reference TRBV29-1 and TRBJ1-5): SAVISQKPSRDICQRGTSLTIQCQVDSQVTMMFWYRQQPGQSLTLIATANQGSEATYESGFVIDKFPISRPNLTFSTLTVSNMSPEDSSIYLCSAVTGGNQPQHFGDGTRLSIL.

V is TRBV6-5 and J is TRBJ1-6; tentatively, D is TRBD1 (6 bases). Germline CDR1 and CDR2: MNHEY and SVGAGI. V lost 7 bases, J lost 8 bases, and 12 bases lay in between. This CDR3 region has 13 residues. The CDR3 DNA reads TGTGCCAGCACTCAGGGGAGTTATTCACCCCTCCACTTT. Translated: CASTQGSYSPLHF.